This T cell receptor beta chain emerged from a study of blood T cell repertoires in COVID-19. Across the study: The samples span acute and convalescent COVID-19 from the United States, Italy and Spain. T cells, B-cell-depleted T cells, or PBMCs provided the cDNA or gDNA that served as material.

As handled by the study authors: For nucleated cells, counts were estimated from reference gene primer amplification. Repertoires were generated with immunoSEQ multiplex PCR, while TCRdb's copy carries only in-frame clones and drops some. Clone size and the V and J calls come from that table; the DNA yielded D and trimming. The sample has about 150,000 clones, around 84% seen once. CDR1 and CDR2 from the germline V gene are SNHLY and FYNNEI. CDR3 length: 13 residues. Trimming stripped 1 base from V and 11 bases from J, with 12 bases between. The specimen sequenced was peripheral blood. The receptor was derived from a man in his 70s with acute or convalescent COVID-19. The V and J genes are TRBV2 and TRBJ1-5; D is undetermined. The CDR3 nucleotides read TGTGCCAGCAGTGAAGAAGTCCGGTTGTCCCAGCATTTT. It specifies CASSEEVRLSQHF.